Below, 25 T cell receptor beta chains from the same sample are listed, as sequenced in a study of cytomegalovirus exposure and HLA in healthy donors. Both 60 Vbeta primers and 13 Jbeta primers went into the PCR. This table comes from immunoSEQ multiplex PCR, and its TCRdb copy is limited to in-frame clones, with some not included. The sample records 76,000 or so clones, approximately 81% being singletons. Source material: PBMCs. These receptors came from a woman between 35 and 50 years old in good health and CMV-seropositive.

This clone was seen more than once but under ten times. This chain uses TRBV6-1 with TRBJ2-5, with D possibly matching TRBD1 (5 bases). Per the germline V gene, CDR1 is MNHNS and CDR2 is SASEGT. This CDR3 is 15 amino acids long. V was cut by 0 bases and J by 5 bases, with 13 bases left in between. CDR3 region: CASSEAGAGWETQYF. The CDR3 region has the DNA TGTGCCAGCAGTGAAGCGGGCGCAGGGTGGGAGACCCAGTACTTC.

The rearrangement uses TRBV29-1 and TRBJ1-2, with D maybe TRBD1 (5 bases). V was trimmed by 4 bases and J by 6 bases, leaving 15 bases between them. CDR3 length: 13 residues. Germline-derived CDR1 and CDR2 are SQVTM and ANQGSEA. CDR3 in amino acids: CSVVYPGRDGYTF. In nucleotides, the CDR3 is TGCAGCGTTGTTTACCCCGGCAGGGATGGCTACACCTTC.

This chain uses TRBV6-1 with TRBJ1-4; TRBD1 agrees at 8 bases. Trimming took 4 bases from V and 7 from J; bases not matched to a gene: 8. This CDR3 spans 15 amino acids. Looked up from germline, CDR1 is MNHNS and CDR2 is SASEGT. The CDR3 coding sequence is TGTGCCAGCAGTGGCTGGACAGGGAGGGGTGAAAAACTGTTTTTT. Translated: CASSGWTGRGEKLFF.

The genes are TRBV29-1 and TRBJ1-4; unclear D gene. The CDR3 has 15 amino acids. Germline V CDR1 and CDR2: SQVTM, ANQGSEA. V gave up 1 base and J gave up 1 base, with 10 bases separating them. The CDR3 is CSVEATGGTNEKLFF. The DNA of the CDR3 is TGCAGCGTTGAAGCCACCGGTGGAACTAATGAAAAACTGTTTTTT.

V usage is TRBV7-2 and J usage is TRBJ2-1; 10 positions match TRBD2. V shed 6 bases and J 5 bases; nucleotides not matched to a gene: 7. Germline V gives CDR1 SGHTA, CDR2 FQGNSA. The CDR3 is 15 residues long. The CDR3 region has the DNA TGTGCCAGCAGTTTCTTAGCGGGGGGTAACAATGAGCAGTTCTTC. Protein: CASSFLAGGNNEQFF.

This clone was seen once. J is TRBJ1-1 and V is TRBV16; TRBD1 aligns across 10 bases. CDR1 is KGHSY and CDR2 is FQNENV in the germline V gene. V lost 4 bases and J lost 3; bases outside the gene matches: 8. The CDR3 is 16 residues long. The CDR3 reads CASSRRDRGPDTEAFF. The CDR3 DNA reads TGTGCCAGCAGCCGTAGGGACAGGGGACCGGACACTGAAGCTTTCTTT.

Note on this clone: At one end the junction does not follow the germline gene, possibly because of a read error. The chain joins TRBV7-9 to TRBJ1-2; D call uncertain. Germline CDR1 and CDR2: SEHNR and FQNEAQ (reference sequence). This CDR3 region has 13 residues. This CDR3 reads CSSSLRVDYGYTF. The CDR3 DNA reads TGTTCCAGCAGCTTACGGGTAGACTATGGCTACACCTTC.

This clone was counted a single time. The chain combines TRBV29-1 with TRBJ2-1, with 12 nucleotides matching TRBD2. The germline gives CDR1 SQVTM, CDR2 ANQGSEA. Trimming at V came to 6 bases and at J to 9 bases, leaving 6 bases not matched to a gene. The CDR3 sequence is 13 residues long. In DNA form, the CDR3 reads TGCAGCGTCTGGACTAGCGGGGCGCCTGAGCAGTTCTTC. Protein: CSVWTSGAPEQFF.

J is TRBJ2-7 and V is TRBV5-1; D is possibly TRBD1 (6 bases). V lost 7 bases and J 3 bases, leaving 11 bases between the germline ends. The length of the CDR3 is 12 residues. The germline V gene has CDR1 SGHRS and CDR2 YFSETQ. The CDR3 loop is CASRQDFYEQYF. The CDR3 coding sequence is TGCGCCAGCCGACAGGATTTCTACGAGCAGTACTTC.

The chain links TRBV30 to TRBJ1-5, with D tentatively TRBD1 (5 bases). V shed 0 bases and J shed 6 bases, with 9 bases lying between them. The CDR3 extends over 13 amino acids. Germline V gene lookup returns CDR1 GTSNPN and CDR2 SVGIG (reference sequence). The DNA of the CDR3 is TGTGCCTGGAGTGTTGGGGGGGGTCAGCCCCAGCATTTT. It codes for CAWSVGGGQPQHF.

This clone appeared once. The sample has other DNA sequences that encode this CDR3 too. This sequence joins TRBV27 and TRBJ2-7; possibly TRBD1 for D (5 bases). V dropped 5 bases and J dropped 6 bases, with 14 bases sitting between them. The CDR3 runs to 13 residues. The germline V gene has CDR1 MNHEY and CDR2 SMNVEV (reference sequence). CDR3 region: CASSPTAAGEQYF. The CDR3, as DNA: TGTGCCAGCAGTCCGACAGCCGCCGGCGAGCAGTACTTC.

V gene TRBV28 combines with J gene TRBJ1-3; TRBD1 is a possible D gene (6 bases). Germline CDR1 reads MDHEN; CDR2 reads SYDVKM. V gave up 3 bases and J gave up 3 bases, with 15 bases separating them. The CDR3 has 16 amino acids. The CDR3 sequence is CASSFREGTSGNTIYF. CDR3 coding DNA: TGTGCCAGCAGTTTTCGCGAGGGGACAAGTGGAAACACCATATATTTT. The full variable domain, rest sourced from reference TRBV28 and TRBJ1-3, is DVKVTQSSRYLVKRTGEKVFLECVQDMDHENMFWYRQDPGLGLRLIYFSYDVKMKEKGDIPEGYSVSREKKERFSLILESASTNQTSMYLCASSFREGTSGNTIYFGEGSWLTVV.

The CDR3 loop reads CAISESPRTVPSSTNEKLFF. The CDR3 DNA follows: TGTGCCATCAGTGAGTCCCCGCGAACAGTCCCAAGTTCAACTAATGAAAAACTGTTTTTT. The V gene is TRBV10-3, the J gene TRBJ1-4; no reliable D call. Trimming removed 0 bases at V and 0 bases at J, with 20 bases between. This CDR3 has 20 residues. Germline V gene lookup returns CDR1 ENHRY and CDR2 SYGVKD.

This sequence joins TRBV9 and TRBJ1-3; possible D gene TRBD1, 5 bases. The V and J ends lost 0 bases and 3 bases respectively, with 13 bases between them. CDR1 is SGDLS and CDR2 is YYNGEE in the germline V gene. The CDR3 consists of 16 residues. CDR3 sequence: CASSVGPGVGGNTIYF. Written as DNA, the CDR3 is TGTGCCAGCAGCGTAGGTCCGGGGGTCGGTGGAAACACCATATATTTT.

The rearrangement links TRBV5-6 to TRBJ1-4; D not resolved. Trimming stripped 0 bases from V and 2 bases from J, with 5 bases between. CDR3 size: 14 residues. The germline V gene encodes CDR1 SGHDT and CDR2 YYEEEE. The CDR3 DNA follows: TGTGCCAGCAGCTTGGGGCGGACTAATGAAAAACTGTTTTTT. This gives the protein CASSLGRTNEKLFF.

CDR3 sequence: CASSSTGESGELFF. In DNA form, the CDR3 reads TGTGCCAGCAGCTCCACCGGAGAGTCCGGGGAGCTGTTTTTT. This sequence joins TRBV11-3 and TRBJ2-2; D gene unclear. The CDR3 runs 14 residues. V lost 4 bases, J lost 6 bases, and 12 bases lay in between. From germline, CDR1 is SGHNT and CDR2 YENEEA.

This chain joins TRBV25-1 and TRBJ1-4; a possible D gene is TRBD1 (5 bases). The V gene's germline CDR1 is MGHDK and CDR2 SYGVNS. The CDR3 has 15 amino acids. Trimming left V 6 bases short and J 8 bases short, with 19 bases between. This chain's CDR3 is CASSRAGGRQEKLFF. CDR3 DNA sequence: TGTGCCAGCAGCCGTGCGGGGGGTCGGCAGGAAAAACTGTTTTTT.

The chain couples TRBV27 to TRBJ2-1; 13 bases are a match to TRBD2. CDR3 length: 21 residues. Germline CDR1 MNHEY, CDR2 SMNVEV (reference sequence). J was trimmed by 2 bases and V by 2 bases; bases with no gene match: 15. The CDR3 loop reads CASSLGHGRTSGGTPYNEQFF. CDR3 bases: TGTGCCAGCAGTTTAGGCCACGGAAGGACTAGCGGGGGAACTCCCTACAATGAGCAGTTCTTC.

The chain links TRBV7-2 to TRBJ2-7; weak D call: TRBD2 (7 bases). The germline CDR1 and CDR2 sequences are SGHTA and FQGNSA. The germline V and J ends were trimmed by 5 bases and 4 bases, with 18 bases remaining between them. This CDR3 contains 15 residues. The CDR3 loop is CASSPRGGNPYEQYF. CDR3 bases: TGTGCCAGCAGCCCGAGGGGGGGGAATCCGTACGAGCAGTACTTC.

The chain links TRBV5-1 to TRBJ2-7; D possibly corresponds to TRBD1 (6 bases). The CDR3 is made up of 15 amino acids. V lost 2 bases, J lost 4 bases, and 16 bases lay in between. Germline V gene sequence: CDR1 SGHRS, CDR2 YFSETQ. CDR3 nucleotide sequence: TGCGCCAGCAGCTTCGAAGTTACAGGGTCTTACGAGCAGTACTTC. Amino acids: CASSFEVTGSYEQYF.

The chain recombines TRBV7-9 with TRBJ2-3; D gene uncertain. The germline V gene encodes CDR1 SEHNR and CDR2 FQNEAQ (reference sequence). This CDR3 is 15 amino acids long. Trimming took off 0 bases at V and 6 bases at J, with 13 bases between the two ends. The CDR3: CASSLAQVVSDTQYF. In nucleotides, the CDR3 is TGTGCCAGCAGCTTAGCGCAGGTAGTGTCCGATACGCAGTATTTT.

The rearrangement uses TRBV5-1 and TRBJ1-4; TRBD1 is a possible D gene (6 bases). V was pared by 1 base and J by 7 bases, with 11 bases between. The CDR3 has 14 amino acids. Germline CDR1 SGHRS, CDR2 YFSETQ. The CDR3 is CASSLITGSEKLFF. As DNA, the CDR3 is TGCGCCAGCAGCTTGATAACAGGGAGTGAAAAACTGTTTTTT.

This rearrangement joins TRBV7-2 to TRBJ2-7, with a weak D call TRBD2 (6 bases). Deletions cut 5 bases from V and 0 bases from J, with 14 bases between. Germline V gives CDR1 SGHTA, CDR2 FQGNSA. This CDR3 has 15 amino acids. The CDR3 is CASSIRDSNSYEQYF. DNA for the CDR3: TGTGCCAGCAGCATCCGGGACTCCAACTCCTACGAGCAGTACTTC. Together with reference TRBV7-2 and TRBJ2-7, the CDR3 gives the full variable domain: GAGVSQSPSNKVTEKGKDVELRCDPISGHTALYWYRQSLGQGLEFLIYFQGNSAPDKSGLPSDRFSAERTGGSVSTLTIQRTQQEDSAVYLCASSIRDSNSYEQYFGPGTRLTVT.

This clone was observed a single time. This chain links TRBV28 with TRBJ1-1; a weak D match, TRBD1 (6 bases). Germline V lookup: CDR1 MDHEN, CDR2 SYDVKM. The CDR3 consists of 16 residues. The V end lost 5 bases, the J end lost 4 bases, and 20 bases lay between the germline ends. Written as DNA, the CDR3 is TGTGCCAGCAGTCCGCACGACAGGTTAAAGGGCACTGAAGCTTTCTTT. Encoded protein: CASSPHDRLKGTEAFF.

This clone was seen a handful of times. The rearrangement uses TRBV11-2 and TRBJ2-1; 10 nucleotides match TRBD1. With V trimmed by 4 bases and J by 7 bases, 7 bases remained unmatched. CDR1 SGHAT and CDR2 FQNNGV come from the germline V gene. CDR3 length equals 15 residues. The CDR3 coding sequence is TGTGCCAGCAGCTCCCGGGACAGGGGTGTGAATGAGCAGTTCTTC. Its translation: CASSSRDRGVNEQFF. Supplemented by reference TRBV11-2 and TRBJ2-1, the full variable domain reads EAGVAQSPRYKIIEKRQSVAFWCNPISGHATLYWYQQILGQGPKLLIQFQNNGVVDDSQLPKDRFSAERLKGVDSTLKIQPAKLEDSAVYLCASSSRDRGVNEQFFGPGTRLTVL.